A single sample is the source of the 11 T cell receptor beta chains below, sequenced in a study of blood T cell repertoires in COVID-19. Sequencing was performed with immunoSEQ multiplex PCR; in TCRdb, only in-frame clones are kept and a portion is missing. Found here are 120,000 to 150,000 clones, 88% of them singletons; the top ten hold approximately 2.4%. The specimen sequenced was peripheral blood. These receptors all stem from a human donor with COVID-19, enrolled during active disease. The donor label of this sample is uncertain.

The chain has TRBV15 and TRBJ2-7; 8 positions agree with TRBD2. CDR1 and CDR2 from the germline V gene are LNHNV and YYDKDF (reference sequence). Trimming cost V 5 bases and J 3 bases; bases outside gene matches: 9. This CDR3 is built from 15 residues. DNA of the CDR3: TGTGCCACCAGCTCCCGAAGCGGGGGTTTCTACGAGCAGTACTTC. As protein: CATSSRSGGFYEQYF. Full variable domain (rest looked up from reference TRBV15 and TRBJ2-7): DAMVIQNPRYQVTQFGKPVTLSCSQTLNHNVMYWYQQKSSQAPKLLFHYYDKDFNNEADTPDNFQSRRPNTSFCFLDIRSPGLGDTAMYLCATSSRSGGFYEQYFGPGTRLTVT.

V and J are TRBV10-3 and TRBJ1-1, with D tentatively TRBD1 (5 bases). The V gene lost 2 bases and the J gene lost 3 bases, with 10 bases spanning the gap. CDR3 length: 14 residues. The germline gives CDR1 ENHRY, CDR2 SYGVKD. The CDR3 nucleotides are TGTGCCATCAGTGAGACAGGCCATGACACTGAAGCTTTCTTT. Translating it yields CAISETGHDTEAFF.

This chain connects TRBV2 to TRBJ2-1; 13 bases fit TRBD2. Germline V gene sequence: CDR1 SNHLY, CDR2 FYNNEI. This CDR3 is built from 15 residues. Trimming at V came to 7 bases and at J to 4 bases, leaving 4 bases not matched to a gene. This CDR3 reads CASTRTSGGYNEQFF. The CDR3 bases are TGTGCCAGCACACGGACTAGCGGGGGTTACAATGAGCAGTTCTTC.

The V gene is TRBV4-2, the J gene TRBJ2-4; D gene uncertain. V was cut by 1 base and J by 4 bases, with 17 bases left in between. This CDR3 has 17 amino acids. Germline values: CDR1 LGHNA, CDR2 YNFKEQ. The CDR3 sequence is CASSQVSVGRLKNIQYF. DNA of the CDR3: TGTGCCAGCAGCCAAGTCTCTGTTGGGCGATTAAAAAACATTCAGTACTTC.

The rearrangement links TRBV2 to TRBJ1-2; weak D call: TRBD1 (5 bases). The V gene's germline CDR1 is SNHLY and CDR2 FYNNEI. The germline V and J ends were trimmed by 2 bases and 2 bases, with 9 bases remaining between them. CDR3 length: 14 residues. As DNA, the CDR3 is TGTGCCAGCAGTGAACAGGGCCCGAACTATGGCTACACCTTC. Translating gives CASSEQGPNYGYTF.

This clone was detected only once. V gene TRBV5-8 combines with J gene TRBJ2-3, with a possible D match to TRBD1 (6 bases). The ends were cut back, 7 bases at V and 0 bases at J, with 21 bases in the middle. The germline V gene has CDR1 SGHTS and CDR2 YDEGEE. The CDR3 spans 17 residues. The CDR3 bases are TGTGCCAGCGTGGGGTCAGGGGAAACCTCTAGCACAGATACGCAGTATTTT. It translates to CASVGSGETSSTDTQYF. Looking up the rest from reference TRBV5-8 and TRBJ2-3 gives the full variable domain: EAGVTQSPTHLIKTRGQQATLRCSPISGHTSVYWYQQALGLGLQFLLWYDEGEERNRGNFPPRFSGRQFPNYSSELNVNALELEDSALYLCASVGSGETSSTDTQYFGPGTRLTVL.

This clone was counted a single time. The chain links TRBV5-6 to TRBJ1-2, with D tentatively TRBD1 (5 bases). Germline assignment: CDR1 SGHDT and CDR2 YYEEEE. CDR3 length: 13 amino acids. V was clipped by 0 bases and J by 7 bases, with 10 bases between them. CDR3 loop: CASSLGRDFGYTF. The CDR3 DNA sequence: TGTGCCAGCAGCTTGGGCAGGGACTTTGGCTACACCTTC.

This clone was counted a single time. The J gene is TRBJ2-1, the V gene TRBV9; D not certain. V gave up 4 bases and J gave up 4 bases, with 3 bases separating them. The CDR3 length is 11 residues. Germline CDR1 is SGDLS and CDR2 is YYNGEE. The CDR3 nucleotides are TGTGCCAGCAGCCGTTACAATGAGCAGTTCTTC. Translation gives CASSRYNEQFF.

The V and J genes are TRBV5-1 and TRBJ1-2; maybe TRBD1 (5 bases). The germline V gene encodes CDR1 SGHRS and CDR2 YFSETQ. The length of the CDR3 is 14 residues. Between the trimmed V and J ends, which lost 1 base and 7 bases, there was a span of 14 bases. The DNA for the CDR3 is TGCGCCAGCAGCTTGAATTGGGCAGACAGTGGCTACACCTTC. This sequence encodes CASSLNWADSGYTF.

The genes are TRBV11-2 and TRBJ1-1, with no clear D. The CDR3 totals 14 residues. The germline V gene has CDR1 SGHAT and CDR2 FQNNGV. Trimming cost V 1 base and J 0 bases, with 6 bases left between them. In DNA, the CDR3 is TGTGCCAGCAGCTTAGGGCCGATGAACACTGAAGCTTTCTTT. Amino acid sequence: CASSLGPMNTEAFF.

The gene calls are TRBV27 and TRBJ1-1; tentatively, D is TRBD1 (5 bases). The germline V and J ends were trimmed by 7 bases and 3 bases, with 15 bases remaining between them. Germline assignment: CDR1 MNHEY and CDR2 SMNVEV (reference sequence). The CDR3 is made up of 14 amino acids. The CDR3 sequence: CASKFPGWDTEAFF. In DNA form, the CDR3 reads TGTGCCAGCAAATTCCCAGGGTGGGACACTGAAGCTTTCTTT.